One sample yielded the 10 T cell receptor beta chains listed below, sequenced in a study of CD8+ T cells in alopecia areata. Treatment specified: oral pan-JAK inhibitor, 5-10 mg twice daily. After isolation, RNA underwent reverse transcription to generate cDNA as the sequencing template. Assay: immunoSEQ multiplex PCR; the TCRdb copy retains only in-frame clones and omits some. The data hold 190,000 or so clones, with 58% observed a single time. Material: CD8+ T cells sorted from blood, obtained at week 24, from a patient treated with tofacitinib. Receptors originate from a human donor with alopecia areata.

The CDR3 spells CASTGTGVYNEQFF. DNA for the CDR3: TGTGCCAGCACTGGGACAGGGGTGTACAATGAGCAGTTCTTC. V and J are TRBV25-1 and TRBJ2-1, with 10 nucleotides matching TRBD1. CDR3 length equals 14 residues. From germline, CDR1 is MGHDK and CDR2 SYGVNS. The J segment lost 4 bases and the V segment lost 7 bases, leaving 4 bases of the junction unmatched.

The chain employs TRBV4-1 and TRBJ1-1; TRBD1 aligns across 7 bases. The V segment lost 10 bases and the J segment 1 base; nucleotides outside the gene matches: 6. This CDR3 contains 13 residues. Germline values: CDR1 MGHRA, CDR2 YSYEKL. The CDR3 loop reads CATGNRGNTEAFF. The CDR3, as DNA: TGCGCCACCGGTAACAGGGGGAACACTGAAGCTTTCTTT.

CDR3 amino acids: CASSLPTSGASTGELFF. In DNA, the CDR3 is TGCGCCAGCAGCCTACCGACTAGCGGGGCGAGCACCGGGGAGCTGTTTTTT. V usage is TRBV4-1 and J usage is TRBJ2-2, with 11 bases lining up with TRBD2. With V trimmed by 4 bases and J by 4 bases, 8 bases remained unmatched. Germline lookup yields CDR1 MGHRA and CDR2 YSYEKL. The CDR3 sequence is 17 residues long.

DNA of the CDR3: TGTGCCAGCATCGGGGACATCGAATTCTACGAGCAGTACTTC. Residues: CASIGDIEFYEQYF. This chain uses TRBV2 with TRBJ2-7, with D possibly TRBD1 on 6 matching bases. The CDR3 is made up of 14 amino acids. Trimming took 7 bases from V and 3 from J, leaving 16 bases between them. Germline V CDR1 and CDR2: SNHLY, FYNNEI.

This clone was detected once. The chain couples TRBV7-6 to TRBJ1-5, with D unresolved. This CDR3 comprises 13 residues. Trimming took 2 bases from V and 1 from J, leaving 3 bases between them. Germline CDR1 reads SGHVS; CDR2 reads FNYEAQ. The CDR3 spells CASSLTSNQPQHF. CDR3 in DNA: TGTGCCAGCAGCTTAACCAGCAATCAGCCCCAGCATTTT.

This sequence joins TRBV19 and TRBJ1-2; D gene ambiguous. This CDR3 region has 11 residues. Deletions cut 7 bases from V and 4 bases from J, with 7 bases between. Per germline, CDR1 LNHDA and CDR2 SQIVND (reference sequence). In nucleotides, the CDR3 is TGTGCCAGTACAAGTAGCTATGGCTACACCTTC. It codes for CASTSSYGYTF.

The chain carries TRBV5-6 and TRBJ2-7; D not resolved. Trimming took 0 bases from V and 6 from J, leaving 10 bases between them. The V gene's germline CDR1 is SGHDT and CDR2 YYEEEE. The CDR3 covers 13 residues. CDR3 bases: TGTGCCAGCAGCTTGGGGAGCCCCTCCGAGCAGTACTTC. Translating gives CASSLGSPSEQYF. The complete variable domain, with remaining parts taken from reference TRBV5-6 and TRBJ2-7, reads DAGVTQSPTHLIKTRGQQVTLRCSPKSGHDTVSWYQQALGQGPQFIFQYYEEEERQRGNFPDRFSGHQFPNYSSELNVNALLLGDSALYLCASSLGSPSEQYFGPGTRLTVT.

This clone was seen only a few times. CDR3 nucleotide sequence: TGTGCCACCAGCAGGGCGACAGGGCAATACGAGCAGTACTTC. It specifies CATSRATGQYEQYF. V and J are TRBV15 and TRBJ2-7, with TRBD1 matching over 7 bases. Trimming took 3 bases from V and 4 from J; bases not matched to a gene: 6. CDR3 length: 14 residues. The germline CDR1 and CDR2 sequences are LNHNV and YYDKDF (reference sequence).

This clone was seen only a few times. This chain links TRBV7-9 with TRBJ2-7, with TRBD1 identical over 9 bases. The CDR3 contains 13 residues. CDR1 SEHNR and CDR2 FQNEAQ come from the germline V gene (reference sequence). V dropped 7 bases and J dropped 2; count of bases not matched to a gene: 3. The CDR3, as DNA: TGTGCCAGCACCGGGACAGGGACCTACGAGCAGTACTTC. Its protein is CASTGTGTYEQYF.

The chain joins TRBV11-1 to TRBJ2-1; possibly TRBD2 for D (5 bases). Germline V gene lookup returns CDR1 SGHAT and CDR2 FQDESV (reference sequence). This CDR3 region has 16 residues. Trimming cost V 5 bases and J 2 bases, with 16 bases left between them. CDR3 in amino acids: CASSPEGFETYNEQFF. CDR3 nucleotides: TGTGCCAGCAGCCCAGAGGGCTTCGAAACCTACAATGAGCAGTTCTTC. The whole variable domain, remainder taken from reference TRBV11-1 and TRBJ2-1, is EAEVAQSPRYKITEKSQAVAFWCDPISGHATLYWYRQILGQGPELLVQFQDESVVDDSQLPKDRFSAERLKGVDSTLKIQPAELGDSAMYLCASSPEGFETYNEQFFGPGTRLTVL.